This record concerns one T cell receptor (beta chain) sequence. Its antigen is not known. The V segment lost 4 bases and the J segment 3 bases; nucleotides outside the gene matches: 5. The CDR3 is 14 residues long. Germline CDR1 is SGHTA and CDR2 is FQGNSA. This entry is derived from a study of cytomegalovirus exposure and HLA in healthy donors. About the study: Later, an analysis reported that the 130 or so validation repertoires had used the same platform as the roughly 650 first-cohort repertoires. Broader study findings: Through in vitro validation, three CMV-associated chains were shown to be specific for CMV antigens. Published work reported that the classifier diagnosed cytomegalovirus status with high specificity and sensitivity.

Produced via immunoSEQ multiplex PCR; TCRdb's table is partial and in-frame only. Of about 120,000 clones in the sample, roughly 90% are singletons; the top ten hold approximately 1.4%. The sequence came from a young woman in good health and CMV-seropositive. Specimen: PBMCs. The chain has TRBV7-2 and TRBJ2-7; 8 bases are shared with TRBD2. The CDR3 sequence is CASSSSGRIYEQYF. The CDR3 DNA is TGTGCCAGCAGCTCCAGCGGGAGAATCTACGAGCAGTACTTC.